This T cell receptor beta chain came from a study of regulatory T cells in long-lasting Graves disease. Whole-study results and caveats: Limited sample numbers may have lowered accuracy. TCR diversity in persistent Graves' patients was below that of newly diagnosed ones.

This clonotype has ten or more counts. Its antigen is as yet unknown. Arm-PCR of CDR3 regions with iRepertoire HTBI primers generated TCR beta libraries. TCRdb redid the calling of the multiplex PCR reads with MiXCR, one entry per CDR3 protein. This sample has approximately 440,000 distinct CDR3 sequences, with roughly 15% found just once. The time point here: newly diagnosed GD, antithyroid drugs for less than 3 months. The TCR library was made from RNA extracted from PBMCs. V shed 3 bases and J shed 2 bases, with 13 bases lying between them. The V gene's germline CDR1 is SQVTM and CDR2 ANQGSEA. The CDR3 is 14 amino acids. The same sample was also used in a study of T cells in Graves' hyperthyroidism and ophthalmopathy.

This receptor was obtained from a man aged 35-49 years with Graves disease. The rearrangement uses TRBV29-1 and TRBJ1-2, with D possibly TRBD1 on 6 matching bases. The material was peripheral blood mononuclear cells (PBMCs), obtained at new diagnosis, from a patient treated with antithyroid drugs. CDR3 sequence: CSVEGGGANYGYTF. The CDR3 DNA is TGCAGCGTTGAGGGGGGGGGGGCCAACTATGGCTACACCTTC.